These T cell receptor beta chains were read from a single sample in a study of graft-versus-host responses after intestinal transplantation. Sequenced by immunoSEQ multiplex PCR; TCRdb stores in-frame clones only, minus some. The repertoire holds 35,000 to 40,000 clones, over 80% seen once, with around 3.2% in the top ten. Source: PBMCs, taken 1,000 to 1,300 days after transplant. Receptor source: a human patient who received an intestinal transplant, so some T cells may come from the graft donor. Both conserved end residues are trimmed from each CDR3.

TRBV7-9,TRBJ2-3,ASSGGSVAGDTQY
TRBV7-8,TRBJ2-5,ASSGGGPGAQY
TRBV28,TRBJ2-2,ASLPTGRGTGELF
TRBV6-6,TRBJ2-7,ASGLAGGGEQY
TRBV6-5,TRBJ2-3,ASSYGGTRTDTQY
TRBV28,TRBJ1-2,ASSTGRVGYGYT
TRBV18,TRBJ2-1,ASSPDGTSAYNEQF
TRBV27,TRBJ1-2,ASSFSSNYGYT
TRBV11-2,TRBJ2-1,ASSLEGGYSSYNEQF
TRBV6-1,TRBJ1-4,ASSEGQGNEKLF
TRBV30,TRBJ2-5,ACERGGAETQY
TRBV5-3,TRBJ2-5,ARTQPPGTGAQETQY
TRBV5-8,TRBJ2-7,AAGAGVHEQY
TRBV7-2,TRBJ2-5,ASSLGLGRETQY
TRBV19,TRBJ1-1,ASSIRENTEAF
TRBV19,TRBJ2-3,ASRAGGPTRADTQY
TRBV6-1,TRBJ1-1,ASSERQDTEAF
TRBV21-1,TRBJ2-5,ASSKALTFSGGSPVETQY
TRBV6-5,TRBJ1-6,ASSPGPLGTLH
TRBV11-1,TRBJ2-7,ASSFPGSSYEQY
TRBV28,TRBJ1-5,ASSFGNQPQH
TRBV9,TRBJ2-3,ASSVGRSGRTTDTQY
TRBV19,TRBJ1-5,ASSTRDRGGQPQH
TRBV18,TRBJ2-5,ASSPLGRLATQETQY
TRBV5-3,TRBJ1-6,ASGRGTTPNSPLH
TRBV28,TRBJ2-4,ASPYLRNIQY
TRBV2,TRBJ1-4,ASSDSDRGTEKLF
TRBV27,TRBJ2-1,ASSSIRTSGGYNEQF
TRBV7-3,TRBJ2-1,ASSSLSGTTYNEQF
TRBV6-5,TRBJ1-2,ASSRTSVDGYT
TRBV7-9,TRBJ2-3,ASSSLDTQY
TRBV5-4,TRBJ1-1,ASSLVGNKNTEAF
TRBV5-4,TRBJ2-7,ASSLGPLGDEQY
TRBV15,TRBJ2-7,ATSRGPDSYEQY
TRBV28,TRBJ1-1,ASSLLTVNTEAF
TRBV30,TRBJ2-5,AWSVDRKETQY
TRBV2,TRBJ1-5,ASRRTPNQPQH
TRBV19,TRBJ2-1,ASSSVGDSYNEQF
TRBV6-1,TRBJ1-6,ASSERQGATYNSPLH
TRBV5-1,TRBJ2-1,ASSLTGTSGINEQF
TRBV15,TRBJ1-1,ATDNIRMNTEAF
TRBV27,TRBJ2-7,ASSFTGAPYEQY
TRBV11-2,TRBJ2-2,ASSLEPTGYSGELF
TRBV28,TRBJ2-7,ASSIPGGRQY
TRBV28,TRBJ1-2,ASSLGTGEAYGYT
TRBV5-8,TRBJ1-2,ASSFRTGLDYGYT